This TCR beta chain was identified during a study of T cell responses to AZD1222 COVID-19 vaccine. Findings and caveats of the study: Among spike-specific TCRs, nearly half reportedly target unmutated variant regions. The donor cohort was predominantly white British with a female majority, and clonal diversity may have been underestimated. It was only a handful of AZD1222 recipients who were seropositive at baseline.

With respect to this clone: Its antigen is unidentified.

V shed 8 bases, J shed 7 bases, and the junction held 12 bases outside the gene matches. Germline V CDR1 and CDR2: WSHSY, SAAADI. There are 15 residues in the CDR3. Some clones are missing from TCRdb's copy, which holds only in-frame ones; the method was immunoSEQ multiplex PCR. Here the sample spans about 83,000 clones, 86% being singletons. This material consisted of peripheral blood, taken on day 0 of AZD1222 vaccination. The J gene is TRBJ2-7, the V gene TRBV10-2; 12 positions match TRBD2. This receptor was identified in an adult in good health. The CDR3 region is CASVASGRGWGEQYF. The CDR3 region has the DNA TGCGCCAGCGTGGCTAGCGGGAGGGGGTGGGGGGAGCAGTACTTC.